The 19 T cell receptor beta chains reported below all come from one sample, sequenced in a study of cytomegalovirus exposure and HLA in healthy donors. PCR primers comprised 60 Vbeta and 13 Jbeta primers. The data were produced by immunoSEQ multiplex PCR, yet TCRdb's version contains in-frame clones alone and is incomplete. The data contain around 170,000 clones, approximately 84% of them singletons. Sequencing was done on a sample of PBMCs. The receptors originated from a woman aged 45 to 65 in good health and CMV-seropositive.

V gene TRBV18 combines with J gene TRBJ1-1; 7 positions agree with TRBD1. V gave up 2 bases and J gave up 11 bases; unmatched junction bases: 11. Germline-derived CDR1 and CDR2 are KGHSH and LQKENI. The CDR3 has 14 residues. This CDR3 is CASSPNVAEGAAFF. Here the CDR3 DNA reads TGTGCCAGCTCACCAAATGTAGCTGAGGGGGCTGCTTTCTTT.

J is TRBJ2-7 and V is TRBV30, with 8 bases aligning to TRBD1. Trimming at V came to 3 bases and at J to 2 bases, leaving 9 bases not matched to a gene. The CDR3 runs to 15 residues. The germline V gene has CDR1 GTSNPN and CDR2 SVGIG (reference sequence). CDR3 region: CAWSVGQGRTYEQYF. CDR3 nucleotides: TGTGCCTGGAGCGTCGGACAGGGACGTACCTACGAGCAGTACTTC.

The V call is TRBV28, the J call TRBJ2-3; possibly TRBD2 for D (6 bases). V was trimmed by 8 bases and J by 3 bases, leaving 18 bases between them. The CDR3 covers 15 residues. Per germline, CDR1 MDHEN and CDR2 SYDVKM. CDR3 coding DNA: TGTGCCAGCCTTGAGGCTAGCGTCAGGACAGATACGCAGTATTTT. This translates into CASLEASVRTDTQYF.

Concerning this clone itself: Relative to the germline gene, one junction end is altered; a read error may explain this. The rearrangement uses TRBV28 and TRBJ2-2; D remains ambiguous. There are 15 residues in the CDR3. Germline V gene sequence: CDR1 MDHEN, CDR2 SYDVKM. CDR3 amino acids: CASSPIGGYTGEPFF. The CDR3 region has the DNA TGTGCCAGCAGTCCCATAGGCGGATACACCGGAGAGCCGTTTTTT.

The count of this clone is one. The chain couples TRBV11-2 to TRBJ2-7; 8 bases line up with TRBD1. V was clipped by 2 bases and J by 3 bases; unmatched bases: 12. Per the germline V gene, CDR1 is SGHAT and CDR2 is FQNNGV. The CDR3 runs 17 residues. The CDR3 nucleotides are TGTGCCAGCAGCTTAAGGGCCTGGGGACAGGTCAACTACGAGCAGTACTTC. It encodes CASSLRAWGQVNYEQYF.

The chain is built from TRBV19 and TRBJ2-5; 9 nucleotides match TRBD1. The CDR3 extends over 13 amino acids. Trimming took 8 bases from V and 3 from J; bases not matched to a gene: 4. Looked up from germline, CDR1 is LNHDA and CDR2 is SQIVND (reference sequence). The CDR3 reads CASARDREETQYF. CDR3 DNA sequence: TGTGCCAGTGCCCGGGACAGGGAAGAGACCCAGTACTTC.

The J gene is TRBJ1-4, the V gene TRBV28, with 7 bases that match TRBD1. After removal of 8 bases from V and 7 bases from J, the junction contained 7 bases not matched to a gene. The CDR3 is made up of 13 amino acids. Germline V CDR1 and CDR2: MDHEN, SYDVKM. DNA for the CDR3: TGTGCCAGCCCCAGGGGGGTCGGTGAAAAACTGTTTTTT. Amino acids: CASPRGVGEKLFF.

The CDR3 coding sequence is TGTGCCAGCAGTCGGACAGGGGGGATCTATGGCTACACCTTC. It encodes CASSRTGGIYGYTF. The genes are TRBV2 and TRBJ1-2, with 10 nucleotides matching TRBD1. After removal of 5 bases from V and 4 bases from J, the junction contained 4 bases not matched to a gene. The CDR3 contains 14 residues. Germline V gene lookup returns CDR1 SNHLY and CDR2 FYNNEI. Full variable domain (outside the CDR3, taken from reference TRBV2 and TRBJ1-2): EPEVTQTPSHQVTQMGQEVILRCVPISNHLYFYWYRQILGQKVEFLVSFYNNEISEKSEIFDDQFSVERPDGSNFTLKIRSTKLEDSAMYFCASSRTGGIYGYTFGSGTRLTVV.

In nucleotides, the CDR3 is TGTGCCAGCAGCTTCCGGGACAGGGGCTACGAGCAGTACTTC. Translating it yields CASSFRDRGYEQYF. This chain joins TRBV7-9 and TRBJ2-7; TRBD1 aligns across 10 bases. This CDR3 has 14 amino acids. After removal of 3 bases from V and 3 bases from J, the junction contained 2 bases not matched to a gene. Germline-derived CDR1 and CDR2 are SEHNR and FQNEAQ (reference sequence).

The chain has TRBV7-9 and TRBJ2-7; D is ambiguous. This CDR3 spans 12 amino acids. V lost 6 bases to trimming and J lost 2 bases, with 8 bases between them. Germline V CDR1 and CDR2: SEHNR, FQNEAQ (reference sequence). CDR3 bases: TGTGCCAGCAGTAACAGTCCCTACGAGCAGTACTTC. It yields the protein CASSNSPYEQYF. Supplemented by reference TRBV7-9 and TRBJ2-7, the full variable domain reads DTGVSQNPRHKITKRGQNVTFRCDPISEHNRLYWYRQTLGQGPEFLTYFQNEAQLEKSRLLSDRFSAERPKGSFSTLEIQRTEQGDSAMYLCASSNSPYEQYFGPGTRLTVT.

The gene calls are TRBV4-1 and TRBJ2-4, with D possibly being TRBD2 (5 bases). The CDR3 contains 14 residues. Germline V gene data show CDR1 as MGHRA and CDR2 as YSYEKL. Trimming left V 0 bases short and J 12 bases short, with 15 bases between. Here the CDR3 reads CASSQDPGGSHQYF. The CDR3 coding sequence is TGCGCCAGCAGCCAAGATCCGGGCGGGTCCCATCAGTACTTC.

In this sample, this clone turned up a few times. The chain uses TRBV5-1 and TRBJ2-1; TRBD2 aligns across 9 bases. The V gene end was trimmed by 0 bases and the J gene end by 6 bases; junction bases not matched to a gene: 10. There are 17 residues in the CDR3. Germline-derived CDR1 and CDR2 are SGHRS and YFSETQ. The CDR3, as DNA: TGCGCCAGCAGCTTGGCCGGTAGCGGGGGATCGGTCAATGAGCAGTTCTTC. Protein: CASSLAGSGGSVNEQFF.

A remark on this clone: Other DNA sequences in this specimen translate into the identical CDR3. The CDR3 DNA sequence: TGTGCCAGCAGCGTAGGTACAGGGGGTAACTATGGCTACACCTTC. Translating it yields CASSVGTGGNYGYTF. The genes are TRBV9 and TRBJ1-2, with 8 bases fitting TRBD1. Germline CDR1 reads SGDLS; CDR2 reads YYNGEE. There are 15 residues in the CDR3. The V segment lost 0 bases and the J segment 1 base; nucleotides outside the gene matches: 2.

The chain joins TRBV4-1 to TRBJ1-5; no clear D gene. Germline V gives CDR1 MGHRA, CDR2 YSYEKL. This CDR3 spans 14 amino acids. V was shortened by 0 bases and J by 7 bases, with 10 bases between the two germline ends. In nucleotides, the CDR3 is TGCGCCAGCAGCCAAGATGAGTCAGGCCAGCCCCAGCATTTT. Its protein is CASSQDESGQPQHF.

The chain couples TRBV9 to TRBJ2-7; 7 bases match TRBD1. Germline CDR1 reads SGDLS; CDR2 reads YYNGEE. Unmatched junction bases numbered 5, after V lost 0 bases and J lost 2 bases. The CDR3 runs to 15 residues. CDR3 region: CASSVGRDRPYEQYF. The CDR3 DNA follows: TGTGCCAGCAGCGTAGGACGGGACAGACCCTACGAGCAGTACTTC.

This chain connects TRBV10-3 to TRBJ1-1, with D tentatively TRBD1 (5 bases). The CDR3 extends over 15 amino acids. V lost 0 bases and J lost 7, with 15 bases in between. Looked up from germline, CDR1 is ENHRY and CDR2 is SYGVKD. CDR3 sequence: CAISESTTQTDEAFF. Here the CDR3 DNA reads TGTGCCATCAGTGAGTCGACAACACAGACAGATGAAGCTTTCTTT.

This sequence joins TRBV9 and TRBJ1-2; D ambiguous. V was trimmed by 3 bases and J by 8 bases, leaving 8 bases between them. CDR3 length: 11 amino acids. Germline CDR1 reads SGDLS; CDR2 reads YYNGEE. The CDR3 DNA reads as TGTGCCAGCAGCGCTAGTCTAGGCTACACCTTC. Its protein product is CASSASLGYTF.

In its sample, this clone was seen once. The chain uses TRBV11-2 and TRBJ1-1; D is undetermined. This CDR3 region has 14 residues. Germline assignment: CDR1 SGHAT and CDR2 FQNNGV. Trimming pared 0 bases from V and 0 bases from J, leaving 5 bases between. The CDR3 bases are TGTGCCAGCAGCTTAGAGAGGGTGAACACTGAAGCTTTCTTT. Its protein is CASSLERVNTEAFF.

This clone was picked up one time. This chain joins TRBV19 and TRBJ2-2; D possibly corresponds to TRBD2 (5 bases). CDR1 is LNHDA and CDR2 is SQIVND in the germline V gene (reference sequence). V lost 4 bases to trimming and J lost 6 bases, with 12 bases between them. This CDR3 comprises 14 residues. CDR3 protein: CASSKQRAPGELFF. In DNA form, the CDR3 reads TGTGCCAGTAGTAAACAGAGGGCCCCCGGGGAGCTGTTTTTT.